These 18 T cell receptor beta chains were sequenced from one sample in a study of blood T cells in healthy people across ages. Next came a second PCR, run for about 6 to 12 cycles, which used a sample-barcoded 5' primer along with a J-beta primer mix. TCRdb reprocessed the 5' RACE reads via MiXCR and lists one record per CDR3 protein. The sample consists of under 1,000,000 distinct CDR3 sequences, about 34% of them appearing once. Material: blood. These receptors came from a man aged 18 to 29 in good health.

The rearrangement links TRBV15 to TRBJ2-5; a possible D gene is TRBD2 (5 bases). CDR1 and CDR2 from the germline V gene are LNHNV and YYDKDF (reference sequence). This CDR3 has 13 residues. Trimming took off 6 bases at V and 4 bases at J, with 12 bases between the two ends. The CDR3: CATRGLALETQYF. The CDR3 DNA sequence: TGTGCCACCAGGGGCCTAGCCCTAGAGACCCAGTACTTC.

This chain joins TRBV5-5 and TRBJ1-4; 7 positions agree with TRBD1. The V gene's germline CDR1 is SGHKS and CDR2 YYEKEE (reference sequence). V shed 4 bases, J shed 0 bases, and the junction held 9 bases outside the gene matches. This CDR3 comprises 17 residues. The CDR3 region is CASSGGTADATNEKLFF. CDR3 nucleotide sequence: TGTGCCAGCAGCGGAGGGACAGCTGATGCAACTAATGAAAAACTGTTTTTT.

The chain couples TRBV2 to TRBJ1-6; the match to TRBD1 covers 8 bases. Unmatched junction bases numbered 6, after V lost 5 bases and J lost 9 bases. CDR1 is SNHLY and CDR2 is FYNNEI in the germline V gene. The CDR3 is 14 amino acids. DNA for the CDR3: TGTGCCAGCAGTCAGGGGGCCTCCGGTTCACCCCTCCACTTT. The encoded protein is CASSQGASGSPLHF.

This clonotype turned up a few times. This chain links TRBV25-1 with TRBJ2-3; 7 bases map to TRBD2. The V segment lost 6 bases and the J segment 5 bases; nucleotides outside the gene matches: 11. The germline gives CDR1 MGHDK, CDR2 SYGVNS. CDR3 length: 15 residues. The CDR3 sequence: CASRPSGRGRDTQYF. The DNA for the CDR3 is TGTGCCAGCAGACCCTCGGGGAGGGGACGAGATACGCAGTATTTT.

This chain joins TRBV29-1 and TRBJ2-3; no firm D call. This CDR3 has 14 residues. Germline CDR1 and CDR2: SQVTM and ANQGSEA. V was cut by 6 bases and J by 0 bases, with 13 bases left in between. CDR3 coding DNA: TGCAGCGTAAACAGAGAAACTAGCACAGATACGCAGTATTTT. Protein product: CSVNRETSTDTQYF.

This clonotype occurred a few times. The rearrangement joins TRBV25-1 to TRBJ2-1, with D unresolved. The CDR3 runs 14 residues. V lost 6 bases to trimming and J lost 0 bases, with 9 bases between them. Per germline, CDR1 MGHDK and CDR2 SYGVNS. This CDR3 is CASSSEISYNEQFF. Written as DNA, the CDR3 is TGTGCCAGCAGCTCAGAAATCTCCTACAATGAGCAGTTCTTC.

This clonotype appeared many times. The chain has TRBV10-3 and TRBJ2-1; possible D gene TRBD2, 5 bases. There are 12 residues in the CDR3. V lost 0 bases and J lost 8, with 5 bases in between. Germline V gene lookup returns CDR1 ENHRY and CDR2 SYGVKD. This chain's CDR3 is CAISESRDEQFF. As DNA, the CDR3 is TGTGCCATCAGTGAGTCGAGGGATGAGCAGTTCTTC.

As for this clonotype: Germline is not matched at one junction end, which may reflect a read error. The genes are TRBV5-5 and TRBJ2-5; the D call may be TRBD1 or TRBD2 (6 bases each). Germline V gene data show CDR1 as SGHKS and CDR2 as YYEKEE (reference sequence). There are 15 residues in the CDR3. Here the CDR3 reads CTSPSTGRSQETQYF. CDR3 coding DNA: TGTACCAGCCCGTCCACAGGGAGGTCTCAAGAGACCCAGTACTTC. The whole variable domain, remainder taken from reference TRBV5-5 and TRBJ2-5, is DAGVTQSPTHLIKTRGQQVTLRCSPISGHKSVSWYQQVLGQGPQFIFQYYEKEERGRGNFPDRFSARQFPNYSSELNVNALLLGDSALYLCTSPSTGRSQETQYFGPGTRLLVL.

This clonotype was detected many times. The V gene is TRBV7-2, the J gene TRBJ1-2, with 7 bases identical to TRBD1. Per the germline V gene, CDR1 is SGHTA and CDR2 is FQGNSA. Trimming cost V 5 bases and J 2 bases; bases outside gene matches: 2. CDR3 length: 13 amino acids. For the CDR3, the DNA is TGTGCCAGCAGCCCGGACAGGAACTATGGCTACACCTTC. Amino acids: CASSPDRNYGYTF.

This clonotype was counted only a few times. The V gene is TRBV7-9, the J gene TRBJ2-3; 12 nucleotides align to TRBD2. The CDR3 is 20 residues long. Per germline, CDR1 SEHNR and CDR2 FQNEAQ (reference sequence). V gave up 2 bases and J gave up 0 bases; unmatched junction bases: 12. The CDR3 sequence is CASSLPGLAGLYPSTDTQYF. The CDR3 bases are TGTGCCAGCAGCTTACCCGGACTAGCGGGGTTATACCCTAGCACAGATACGCAGTATTTT.

The V call is TRBV6-2 or TRBV6-3, the J call TRBJ1-5, with D perhaps TRBD1 (6 bases). Germline CDR1 is MNHEY and CDR2 is SVGEGT. V was shortened by 7 bases and J by 2 bases, with 18 bases between the two germline ends. The CDR3 covers 16 residues. DNA of the CDR3: TGTGCCAGCAAGCGCAGTGGCAGGGGTGGCAATCAGCCCCAGCATTTT. Amino acid sequence: CASKRSGRGGNQPQHF.

Remarks on this clonotype: One end of the junction fails to match germline, which may point to a read error. The chain links TRBV6-6 to TRBJ2-3, with 11 positions matching TRBD2. CDR3 size: 14 residues. In germline, CDR1 is MNHNY, CDR2 SVGAGI (reference sequence). The CDR3 DNA reads TGTGCCAGCCGGATAGCGGGGGGGCTTGATACGCGGTATTTT. Encoded protein: CASRIAGGLDTRYF.

This clonotype was detected many times. The rearrangement uses TRBV20-1 and TRBJ1-2, with TRBD1 as a possible D gene (5 bases). Germline CDR1 is DFQATT and CDR2 is SNEGSKA (reference sequence). V was clipped by 3 bases and J by 5 bases, with 16 bases between them. The CDR3 loop spans 14 amino acids. In DNA, the CDR3 is TGCAGTGCTAGTCGGGGGGGGGAACAGTATGGCTACACCTTC. The encoded protein is CSASRGGEQYGYTF.

The rearrangement joins TRBV24-1 to TRBJ2-1; D might be TRBD2 (5 bases). Gene TRBJ2-7 matches the end of the DNA better, so the J call may be wrong. Per germline, CDR1 KGHDR and CDR2 SFDVKD. The CDR3 is made up of 16 amino acids. Here the CDR3 reads CATSGSAEQRYNEQYF. As DNA, the CDR3 is TGTGCCACCAGTGGTTCAGCGGAGCAGAGATACAATGAGCAGTACTTC.

This clonotype was seen more than once but under ten times. CDR3 DNA sequence: TGTGCCAGCACGCCTGGGGGTTTGTGGGATGAGCAGTTCTTC. Its protein product is CASTPGGLWDEQFF. This sequence joins TRBV27 and TRBJ2-1; tentatively, D is TRBD1 or TRBD2 (5 bases each). Germline CDR1 reads MNHEY; CDR2 reads SMNVEV (reference sequence). The germline V and J ends were trimmed by 7 bases and 8 bases, with 18 bases remaining between them. This CDR3 comprises 14 residues.

There are a few counts of this clonotype. V is TRBV5-1 and J is TRBJ2-7; possibly TRBD1 for D (6 bases). The CDR3 has 15 amino acids. V was shortened by 5 bases and J by 7 bases, with 22 bases between the two germline ends. Germline V gene data show CDR1 as SGHRS and CDR2 as YFSETQ. CDR3 in amino acids: CASSFDRPVYNEQYF. For the CDR3, the DNA is TGCGCCAGCAGTTTTGACAGGCCCGTATACAATGAGCAGTACTTC.

This clonotype was detected only a few times. This chain uses TRBV5-1 with TRBJ2-5; tentative D call: TRBD1 (5 bases). The CDR3 is 14 amino acids. Germline CDR1 SGHRS, CDR2 YFSETQ. V lost 4 bases, J lost 11 bases, and 21 bases lay in between. The CDR3 sequence: CASSRQGDLNEQYF. The CDR3 DNA sequence: TGCGCCAGCAGCCGTCAGGGTGATCTCAATGAGCAGTACTTC. Full variable domain (rest looked up from reference TRBV5-1 and TRBJ2-5): KAGVTQTPRYLIKTRGQQVTLSCSPISGHRSVSWYQQTPGQGLQFLFEYFSETQRNKGNFPGRFSGRQFSNSRSEMNVSTLELGDSALYLCASSRQGDLNEQYFGPGTRLLVL.

In this sample, this clonotype turned up once. The junction does not match germline at one end; this may be a read error. The chain has TRBV12-3 or TRBV12-4 and TRBJ2-3, with D possibly being TRBD1 or TRBD2 (5 bases each). The CDR3 runs 13 residues. CDR3: CASSFRGADAQYF. The CDR3, as DNA: TGTGCCAGCAGTTTCCGGGGCGCAGATGCGCAGTATTTT.